These 3 T cell receptor beta chains were all obtained from the same sample, sequenced in a study of cytomegalovirus exposure and HLA in healthy donors. 60 Vbeta and 13 Jbeta primers were used in PCR. Libraries were prepared by immunoSEQ multiplex PCR; TCRdb keeps only in-frame clonotypes and omits some of them. The sample has roughly 80,000 clones, about 78% seen once; the top ten hold approximately 1.1%. Specimen: PBMCs. All receptors derive from a male donor in good health and CMV-seronegative.

The CDR3 nucleotides read TGCGCCAGCAGCTTGGAACTAGCGGCCGGGGAGCTGTTTTTT. Translating gives CASSLELAAGELFF. The chain carries TRBV5-1 and TRBJ2-2; 8 bases align to TRBD2. Trimming at V came to 0 bases and at J to 6 bases, leaving 1 base not matched to a gene. The CDR3 totals 14 residues. Germline V gene lookup returns CDR1 SGHRS and CDR2 YFSETQ.

V gene TRBV27 combines with J gene TRBJ2-7, with 13 bases fitting TRBD2. Germline V gene sequence: CDR1 MNHEY, CDR2 SMNVEV (reference sequence). The CDR3 length is 14 residues. J lost 3 bases, V lost 7 bases, and 3 bases had no gene match. The CDR3 bases are TGTGCCAGCACAAGGACTAGCGGGAGCTACGAGCAGTACTTC. It is translated as CASTRTSGSYEQYF.

This clone came up once. This chain uses TRBV6-6 with TRBJ2-7; 8 bases line up with TRBD2. Per the germline V gene, CDR1 is MNHNY and CDR2 is SVGAGI (reference sequence). V dropped 8 bases and J dropped 4; count of bases not matched to a gene: 4. The CDR3 is made up of 12 amino acids. CDR3 sequence (DNA): TGTGCCAGCCAGCGGGAGCGGTACGAGCAGTACTTC. Protein product: CASQRERYEQYF.